The 2 T cell receptor beta chains below all came from one sample that was sequenced in a study of T-cell reconstitution after alpha-beta-depleted transplantation in children. It was with unique molecular identifiers that the TCRbeta library was prepared. MiXCR was run by TCRdb on the PCR reads, yielding one entry per CDR3 protein. The sample yields approximately 340,000 distinct CDR3 sequences, about a tenth seen once. The material sequenced was PBMCs from the stem cell graft donor, taken from the stem cell graft. These receptors were collected from a human donor who donated a stem cell graft to a child with acute lymphoblastic leukemia.

V and J are TRBV20-1 and TRBJ2-1; 12 nucleotides line up with TRBD2. With V trimmed by 5 bases and J by 2 bases, 4 bases remained unmatched. Per germline, CDR1 DFQATT and CDR2 SNEGSKA (reference sequence). There are 15 residues in the CDR3. CDR3 DNA: TGCAGTGCTGTCCGGACTAGCGGGGCCTACAATGAGCAGTTCTTC. This translates into CSAVRTSGAYNEQFF.

This clonotype appeared many times. This chain links TRBV6-4 with TRBJ2-1, with 9 bases aligning to TRBD2. J gave up 4 bases and V 0 bases, and 4 bases lay outside the gene matches. Germline CDR1 and CDR2: MRHNA and SNTAGT. The CDR3 has 16 residues. The CDR3 DNA follows: TGTGCCAGCAGTGACTCACCTAGCGGGGATTACAATGAGCAGTTCTTC. Residues: CASSDSPSGDYNEQFF.